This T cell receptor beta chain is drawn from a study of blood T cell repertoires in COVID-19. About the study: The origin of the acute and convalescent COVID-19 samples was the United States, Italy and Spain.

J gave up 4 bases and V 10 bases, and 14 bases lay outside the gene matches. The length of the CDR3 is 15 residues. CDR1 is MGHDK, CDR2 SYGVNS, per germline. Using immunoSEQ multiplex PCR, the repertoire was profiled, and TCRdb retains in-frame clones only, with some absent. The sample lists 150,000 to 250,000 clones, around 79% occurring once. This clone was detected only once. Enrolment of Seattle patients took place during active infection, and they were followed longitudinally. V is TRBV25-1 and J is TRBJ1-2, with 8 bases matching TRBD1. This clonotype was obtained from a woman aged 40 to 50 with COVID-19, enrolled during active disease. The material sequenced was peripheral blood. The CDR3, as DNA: TGTGCCACAGGGGGCGCTAGGATTATCGGCTATGGCTACACCTTC. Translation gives CATGGARIIGYGYTF.